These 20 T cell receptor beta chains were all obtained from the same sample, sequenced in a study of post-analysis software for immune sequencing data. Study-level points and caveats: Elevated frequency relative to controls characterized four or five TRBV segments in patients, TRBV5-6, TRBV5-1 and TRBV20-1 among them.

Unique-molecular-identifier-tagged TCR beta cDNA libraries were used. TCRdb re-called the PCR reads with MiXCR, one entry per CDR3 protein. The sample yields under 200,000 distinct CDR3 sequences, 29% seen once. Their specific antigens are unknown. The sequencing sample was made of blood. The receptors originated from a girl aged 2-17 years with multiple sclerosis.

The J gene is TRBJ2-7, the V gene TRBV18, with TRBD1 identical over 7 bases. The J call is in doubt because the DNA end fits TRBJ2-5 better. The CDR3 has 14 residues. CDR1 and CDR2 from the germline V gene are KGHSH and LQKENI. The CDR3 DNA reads TGTGCCAGCGCCTACAGACAGGGTGGAGAGACCCAGTACTTC. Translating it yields CASAYRQGGETQYF.

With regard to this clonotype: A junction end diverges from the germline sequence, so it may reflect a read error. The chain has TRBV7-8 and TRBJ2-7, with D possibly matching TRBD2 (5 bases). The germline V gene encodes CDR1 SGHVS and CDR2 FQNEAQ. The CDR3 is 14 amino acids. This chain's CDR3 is CASGLARLSYEQYF. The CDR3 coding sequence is TGTGCCAGCGGCTTAGCGCGGTTGTCCTACGAGCAGTACTTC. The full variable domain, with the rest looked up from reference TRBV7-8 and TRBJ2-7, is GAGVSQSPRYKVAKRGQDVALRCDPISGHVSLFWYQQALGQGPEFLTYFQNEAQLDKSGLPSDRFFAERPEGSVSTLKIQRTQQEDSAVYLCASGLARLSYEQYFGPGTRLTVT.

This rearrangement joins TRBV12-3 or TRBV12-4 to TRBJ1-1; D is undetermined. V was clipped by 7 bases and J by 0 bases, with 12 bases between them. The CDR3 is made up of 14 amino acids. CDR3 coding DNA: TGTGCCAGCACCGCGGGATGGGTGAACACTGAAGCTTTCTTT. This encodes CASTAGWVNTEAFF.

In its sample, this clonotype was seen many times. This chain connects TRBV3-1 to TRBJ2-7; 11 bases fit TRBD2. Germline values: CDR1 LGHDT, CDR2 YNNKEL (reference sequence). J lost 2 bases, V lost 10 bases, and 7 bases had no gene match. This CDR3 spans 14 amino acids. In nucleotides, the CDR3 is TGTGCCACCTCGAGACTAGCGGGACCCTACGAGCAGTACTTC. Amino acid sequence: CATSRLAGPYEQYF.

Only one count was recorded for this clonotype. CDR3 loop: CASSGTSGGGPYNEQYF. Written as DNA, the CDR3 is TGCGCCAGCAGTGGGACTAGCGGAGGGGGCCCCTACAATGAGCAGTACTTC. The J gene is TRBJ2-1, the V gene TRBV10-2, with 10 bases identical to TRBD2. The J call may be wrong; the DNA end is better matched by TRBJ2-7. There are 17 residues in the CDR3. Germline CDR1 is WSHSY and CDR2 is SAAADI.

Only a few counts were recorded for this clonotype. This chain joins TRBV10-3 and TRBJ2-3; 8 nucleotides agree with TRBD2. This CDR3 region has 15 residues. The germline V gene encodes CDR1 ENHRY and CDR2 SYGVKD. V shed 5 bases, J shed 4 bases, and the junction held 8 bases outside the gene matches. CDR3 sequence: CAISIPGLEADTQYF. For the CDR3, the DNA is TGTGCCATCAGTATCCCGGGACTAGAGGCAGATACGCAGTATTTT.

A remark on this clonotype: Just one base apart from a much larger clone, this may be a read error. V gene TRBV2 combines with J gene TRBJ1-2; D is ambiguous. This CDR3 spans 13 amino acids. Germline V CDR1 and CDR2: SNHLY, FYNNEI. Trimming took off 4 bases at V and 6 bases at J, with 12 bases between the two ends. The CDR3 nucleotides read TGTGCCAGCAGTGTCAGGAGCGGGGATGGCTACACCTTC. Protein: CASSVRSGDGYTF.

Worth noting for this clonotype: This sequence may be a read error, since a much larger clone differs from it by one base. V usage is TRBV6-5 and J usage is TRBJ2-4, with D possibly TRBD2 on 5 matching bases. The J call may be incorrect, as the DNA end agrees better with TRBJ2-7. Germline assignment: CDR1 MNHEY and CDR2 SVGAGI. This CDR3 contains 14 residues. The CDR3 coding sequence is TGTGCCAGCAGGTACTCAGGCACAGCGGACGAGCAGTACTTC. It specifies CASRYSGTADEQYF.

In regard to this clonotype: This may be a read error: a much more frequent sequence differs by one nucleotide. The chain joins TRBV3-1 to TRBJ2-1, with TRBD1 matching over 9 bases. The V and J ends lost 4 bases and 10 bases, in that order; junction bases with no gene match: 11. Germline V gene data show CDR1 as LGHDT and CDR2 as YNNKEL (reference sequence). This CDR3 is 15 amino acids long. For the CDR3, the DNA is TGTGCCAGCAGCCTAGCAGGGACAGGGACACACGAGCAGTTCTTC. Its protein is CASSLAGTGTHEQFF.

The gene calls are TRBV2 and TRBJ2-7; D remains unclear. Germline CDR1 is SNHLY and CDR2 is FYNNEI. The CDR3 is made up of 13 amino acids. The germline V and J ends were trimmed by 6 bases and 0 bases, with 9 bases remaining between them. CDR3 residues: CASRVAGSYEQYF. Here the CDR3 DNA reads TGTGCCAGCAGGGTGGCAGGCTCCTACGAGCAGTACTTC.

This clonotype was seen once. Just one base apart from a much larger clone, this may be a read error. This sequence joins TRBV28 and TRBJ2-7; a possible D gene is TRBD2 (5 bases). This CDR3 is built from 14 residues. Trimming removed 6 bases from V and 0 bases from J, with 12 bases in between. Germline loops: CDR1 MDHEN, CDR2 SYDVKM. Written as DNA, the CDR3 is TGTGCCAGCAGGGGTAGCGTGTCCTCCTACGAGCAGTACTTC. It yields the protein CASRGSVSSYEQYF.

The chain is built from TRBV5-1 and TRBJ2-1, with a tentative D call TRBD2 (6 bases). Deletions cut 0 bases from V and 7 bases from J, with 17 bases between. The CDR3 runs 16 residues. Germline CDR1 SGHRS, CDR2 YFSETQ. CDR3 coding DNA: TGCGCCAGCAGCTTGGGAGGCGGGGTCCTTGTGAATGAGCAGTTCTTC. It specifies CASSLGGGVLVNEQFF.

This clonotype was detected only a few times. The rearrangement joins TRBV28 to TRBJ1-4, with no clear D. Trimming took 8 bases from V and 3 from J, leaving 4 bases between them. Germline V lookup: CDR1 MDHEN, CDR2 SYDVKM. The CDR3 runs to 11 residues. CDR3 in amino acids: CASWANEKLFF. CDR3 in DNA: TGTGCCAGCTGGGCTAATGAAAAACTGTTTTTT.

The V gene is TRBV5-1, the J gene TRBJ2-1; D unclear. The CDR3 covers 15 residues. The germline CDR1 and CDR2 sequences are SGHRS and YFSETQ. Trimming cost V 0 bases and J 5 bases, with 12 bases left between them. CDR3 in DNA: TGCGCCAGCAGCTTGGCCCTAGGAGAAAACAATGAGCAGTTCTTC. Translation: CASSLALGENNEQFF.

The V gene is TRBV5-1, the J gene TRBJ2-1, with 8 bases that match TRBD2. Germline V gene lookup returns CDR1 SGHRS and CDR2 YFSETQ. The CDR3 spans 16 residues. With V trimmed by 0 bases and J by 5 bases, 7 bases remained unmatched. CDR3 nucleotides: TGCGCCAGCAGCTTGGCTGGCCTAGCGGGCCACAATGAGCAGTTCTTC. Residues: CASSLAGLAGHNEQFF.

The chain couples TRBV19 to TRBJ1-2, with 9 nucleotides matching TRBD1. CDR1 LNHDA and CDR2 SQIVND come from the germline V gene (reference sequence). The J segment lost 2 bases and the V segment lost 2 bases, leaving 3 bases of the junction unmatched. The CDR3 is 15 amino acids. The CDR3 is CASSIPGQGNYGYTF. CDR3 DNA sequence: TGTGCCAGTAGTATACCGGGACAGGGAAACTATGGCTACACCTTC.

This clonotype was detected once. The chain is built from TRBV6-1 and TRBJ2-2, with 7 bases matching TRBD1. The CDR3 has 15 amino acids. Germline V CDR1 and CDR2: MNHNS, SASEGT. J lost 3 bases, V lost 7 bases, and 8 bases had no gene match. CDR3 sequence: CASIDWDRYTGELFF. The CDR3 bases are TGTGCCAGCATAGATTGGGACAGATACACCGGGGAGCTGTTTTTT.

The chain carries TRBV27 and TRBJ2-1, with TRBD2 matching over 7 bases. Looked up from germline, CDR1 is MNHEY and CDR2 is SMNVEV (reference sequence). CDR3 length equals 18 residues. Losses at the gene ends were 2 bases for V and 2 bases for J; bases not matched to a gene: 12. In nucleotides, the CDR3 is TGTGCCAGCAGTTTAGACCCCACCCCTAGCGGAACCTACAATGAGCAGTTCTTC. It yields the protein CASSLDPTPSGTYNEQFF.

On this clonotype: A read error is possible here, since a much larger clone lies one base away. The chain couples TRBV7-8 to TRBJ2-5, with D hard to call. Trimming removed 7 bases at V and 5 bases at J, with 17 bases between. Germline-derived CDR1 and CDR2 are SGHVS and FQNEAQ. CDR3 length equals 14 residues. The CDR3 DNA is TGTGCCAGCAACCGACTCCCCTTGGGGGAGACCCAGTACTTC. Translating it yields CASNRLPLGETQYF.

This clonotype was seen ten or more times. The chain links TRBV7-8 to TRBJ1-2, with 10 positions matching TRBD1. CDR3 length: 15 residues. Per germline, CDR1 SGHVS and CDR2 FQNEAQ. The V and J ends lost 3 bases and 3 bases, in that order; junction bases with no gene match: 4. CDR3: CASSFSGTGDYGYTF. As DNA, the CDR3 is TGTGCCAGCAGCTTCAGCGGGACAGGGGACTATGGCTACACCTTC.